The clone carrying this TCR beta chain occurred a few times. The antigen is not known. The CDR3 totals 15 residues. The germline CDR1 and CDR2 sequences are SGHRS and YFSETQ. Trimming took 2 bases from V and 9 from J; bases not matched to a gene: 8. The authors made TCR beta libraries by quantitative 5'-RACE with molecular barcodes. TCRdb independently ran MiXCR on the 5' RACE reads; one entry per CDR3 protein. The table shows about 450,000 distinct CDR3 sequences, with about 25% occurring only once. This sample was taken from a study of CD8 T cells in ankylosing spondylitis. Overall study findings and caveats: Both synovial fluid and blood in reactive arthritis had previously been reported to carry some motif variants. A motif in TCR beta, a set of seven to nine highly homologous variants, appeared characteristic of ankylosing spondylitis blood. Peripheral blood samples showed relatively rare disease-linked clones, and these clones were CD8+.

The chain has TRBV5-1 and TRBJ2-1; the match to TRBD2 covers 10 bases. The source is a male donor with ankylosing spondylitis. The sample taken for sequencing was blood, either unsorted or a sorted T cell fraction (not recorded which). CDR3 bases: TGCGCCAGCAGCTTAATCCTAGCGGGAGATGCTGAGCAGTTCTTC. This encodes CASSLILAGDAEQFF.